Listed below are T cell receptor beta chains from one sample, sequenced in a study of control samples from healthy donors and cancer patients. Using immunoSEQ multiplex PCR, the repertoire was profiled, and TCRdb retains in-frame clones only, with some absent. The table shows more than 100,000 clones, with around 88% occurring only once. The sample taken for sequencing was blood. The receptors here all came from a middle-aged man in good health. Each CDR3 is given with its conserved first and last residue. A D gene is named only where the DNA matches it firmly. Rows give clone size only sometimes, using once, few, many, or a class for an expanded clone.

v_gene: TRBV2
abundance: .
j_gene: TRBJ1-6
d_gene: TRBD1
CDR3nt: TGTGCCAGCAGTGATCGACAGGGGCGAACATCACCCCTCCACTTT
CDR3aa: CASSDRQGRTSPLHF

v_gene: TRBV7-6
abundance: .
j_gene: TRBJ1-1
d_gene: TRBD1
CDR3nt: TGTGCCAGCAGCCCCTACAGGGGGCGGACTGAAGCTTTCTTT
CDR3aa: CASSPYRGRTEAFF

v_gene: TRBV30
abundance: .
j_gene: TRBJ2-2
d_gene: TRBD2
CDR3nt: TGTGCCTGGATGGGACTAGCGGGGGAGTTGAACACCGGGGAGCTGTTTTTT
CDR3aa: CAWMGLAGELNTGELFF

v_gene: TRBV7-9
abundance: .
j_gene: TRBJ1-1
d_gene: .
CDR3nt: TGTGCCAGCAGCTTAGCGGTAGGGAACACTGAAGCTTTCTTT
CDR3aa: CASSLAVGNTEAFF

v_gene: TRBV28
abundance: .
j_gene: TRBJ1-6
d_gene: .
CDR3nt: TGTGCCAGCAGTTTGGTACAGGGTAATTCACCCCTCCACTTT
CDR3aa: CASSLVQGNSPLHF

v_gene: TRBV2
abundance: .
j_gene: TRBJ1-1
d_gene: .
CDR3nt: TGTGCCAGCAGACCGGGGGGGTCCCACATGAACACTGAAGCTTTCTTT
CDR3aa: CASRPGGSHMNTEAFF

v_gene: TRBV25-1
abundance: .
j_gene: TRBJ2-5
d_gene: .
CDR3nt: TGTGCCAGCAGTGGAAACAGGGTCGGGGAGACCCAGTACTTC
CDR3aa: CASSGNRVGETQYF

v_gene: TRBV24-1
abundance: few
j_gene: TRBJ1-2
d_gene: .
CDR3nt: TGTGCCACCAGTGATTTGCGCAGGGATAGTGGCTACACCTTC
CDR3aa: CATSDLRRDSGYTF

v_gene: TRBV27
abundance: .
j_gene: TRBJ2-5
d_gene: .
CDR3nt: TGTGCCAGCAGTTTAACGGGTGGGACCCAGTACTTC
CDR3aa: CASSLTGGTQYF

v_gene: TRBV7-9
abundance: .
j_gene: TRBJ2-5
d_gene: .
CDR3nt: TGTGCCAGCAGCTTGGGCAGCCAAGAGACCCAGTACTTC
CDR3aa: CASSLGSQETQYF

v_gene: TRBV6-5
abundance: .
j_gene: TRBJ2-3
d_gene: .
CDR3nt: TGTGCCAGCAGTTACGTGGGGGATACGCAGTATTTT
CDR3aa: CASSYVGDTQYF

v_gene: TRBV3-1/TRBV3-2
abundance: .
j_gene: TRBJ1-5
d_gene: TRBD1
CDR3nt: TGTGCCAGCAGCCAGGGTGACAGGGGACCCCAGCATTTT
CDR3aa: CASSQGDRGPQHF

v_gene: TRBV19
abundance: once
j_gene: TRBJ1-5
d_gene: TRBD1
CDR3nt: TGTGCCAGTAGTACCCGGACAGGGAATCAGCCCCAGCATTTT
CDR3aa: CASSTRTGNQPQHF

v_gene: TRBV20-1
abundance: medium-sized
j_gene: TRBJ1-3
d_gene: .
CDR3nt: TGCAGTGCTAGAACTGGAAACACCATATATTTT
CDR3aa: CSARTGNTIYF

v_gene: TRBV10-1
abundance: .
j_gene: TRBJ1-1
d_gene: .
CDR3nt: TGCGCCAGCAGTGAGTCAACCATGAACACTGAAGCTTTCTTT
CDR3aa: CASSESTMNTEAFF

v_gene: TRBV6-4
abundance: .
j_gene: TRBJ1-1
d_gene: .
CDR3nt: TGTGCCCCAGGTCCCAGGAACACTGAAGCTTTCTTT
CDR3aa: CAPGPRNTEAFF

v_gene: TRBV6-5
abundance: .
j_gene: TRBJ1-3
d_gene: .
CDR3nt: TGTGCCAGCAGCTCCGGGCGACTCTCTGGAAACACCATATATTTT
CDR3aa: CASSSGRLSGNTIYF

v_gene: TRBV19
abundance: .
j_gene: TRBJ1-6
d_gene: .
CDR3nt: TGTGCCAGTAGTCGGGCAGAACCCGTGGCTGGTTCACCCCTCCACTTT
CDR3aa: CASSRAEPVAGSPLHF

v_gene: TRBV19
abundance: .
j_gene: TRBJ1-2
d_gene: .
CDR3nt: TGTGCCAGTTTTGCGCCGGGGGTTTATGGCTACACCTTC
CDR3aa: CASFAPGVYGYTF

v_gene: TRBV7-9
abundance: .
j_gene: TRBJ1-1
d_gene: TRBD1
CDR3nt: TGTGCCAGCAGCGAACAGACAGGGCCCAACACTGAAGCTTTCTTT
CDR3aa: CASSEQTGPNTEAFF